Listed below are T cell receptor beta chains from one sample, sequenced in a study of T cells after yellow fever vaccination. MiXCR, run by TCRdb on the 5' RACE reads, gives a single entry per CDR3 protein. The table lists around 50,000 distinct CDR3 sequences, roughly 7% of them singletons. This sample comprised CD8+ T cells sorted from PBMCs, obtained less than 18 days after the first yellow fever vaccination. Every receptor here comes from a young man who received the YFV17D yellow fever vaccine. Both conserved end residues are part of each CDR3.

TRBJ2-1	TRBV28	CASSPERRYNEQFF
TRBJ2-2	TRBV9	CASSGRGDRDPSGFSGELFF
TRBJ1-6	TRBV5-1	CASSLGTSGLLDSPLHF
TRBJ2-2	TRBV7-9	CASSSRETEPGELFF
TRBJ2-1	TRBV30	CAWSVEVGEQFF
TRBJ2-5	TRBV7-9	CASNQAGGVAETQYF
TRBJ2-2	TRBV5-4	CASRTENTGELFF
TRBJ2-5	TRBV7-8	CASSLDGAGDETQYF
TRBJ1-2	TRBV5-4	CASSLDLGFYGYTF
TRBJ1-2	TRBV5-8	CASSYREGVRYTF
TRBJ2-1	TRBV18	CASSPPGGLNNEQFF
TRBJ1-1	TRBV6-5	CASRNPRLEAFF
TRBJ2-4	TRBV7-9	CASRRQGAAKNIQYF
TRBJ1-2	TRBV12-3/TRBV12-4	CASSLFSRGHGYTF
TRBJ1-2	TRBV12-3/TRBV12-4	CASSPGGLYGYTF
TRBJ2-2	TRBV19	CASSINPGGAGELLF
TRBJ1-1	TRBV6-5	CASSPGLNTEAFF
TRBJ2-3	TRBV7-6	CASSLGAGATDTQYF
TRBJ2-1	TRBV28	CASSQGDRGGEQFF
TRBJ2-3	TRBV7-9	CASSAVGQAIPDTQYF
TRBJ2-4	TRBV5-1	CASSPDRGLAKNIQYF
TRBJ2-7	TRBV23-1	CASSQSGYEQYF
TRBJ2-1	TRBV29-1	CSVTLLGEQFF
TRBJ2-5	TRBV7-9	CASSPTMAHQETQYF
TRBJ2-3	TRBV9	CASSVTTPGPTDTQYF
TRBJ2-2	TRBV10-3	CAIPRGGNTGELFF
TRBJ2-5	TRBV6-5	CASSYVGGQETQYF
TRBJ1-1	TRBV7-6	CASSLGSTGSTEAFF
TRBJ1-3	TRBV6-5	CASSYSIRGRSGNTIYF
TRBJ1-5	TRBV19	CASSNDWRQYSNQPQHF
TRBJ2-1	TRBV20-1	CSVLAGGRVDEQFF
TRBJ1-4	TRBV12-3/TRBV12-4	CASSLSTERTEKLFF
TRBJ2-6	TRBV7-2	CASTYWGSSGANVLTF
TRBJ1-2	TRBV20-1	CSATGTWVIGKGHGYTF
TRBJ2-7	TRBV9	CASSAGEPRAYEQYF
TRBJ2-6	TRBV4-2	CASSQEAGAGANVLTF
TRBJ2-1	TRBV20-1	CSASGGYNEQFF
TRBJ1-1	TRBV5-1	CASSLVLRTGGQGTEAFF
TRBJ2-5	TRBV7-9	CASSLEVRKETQYF
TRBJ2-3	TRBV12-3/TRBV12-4	CASSFTGSADTQYF
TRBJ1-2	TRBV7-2	CASSFLTGNYGYTF
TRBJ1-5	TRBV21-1	CAPGRADLGNQPQHF
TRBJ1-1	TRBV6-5	CASSYGGGTEAFF
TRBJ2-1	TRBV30	CAWSGRNEQFF
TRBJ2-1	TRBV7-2	CASSLAGSSSYNEQFF
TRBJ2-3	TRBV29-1	CSRTGTGEGDTQYF
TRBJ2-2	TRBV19	CASGQGTGTGELFF
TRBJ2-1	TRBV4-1	CASRNSDSPYNEQFF
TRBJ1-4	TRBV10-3	CAISESWGTNEKLFF
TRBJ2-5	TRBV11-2	CASSSTGVAQKTQYF
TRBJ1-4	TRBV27	CASSPRLVATNEKLFF